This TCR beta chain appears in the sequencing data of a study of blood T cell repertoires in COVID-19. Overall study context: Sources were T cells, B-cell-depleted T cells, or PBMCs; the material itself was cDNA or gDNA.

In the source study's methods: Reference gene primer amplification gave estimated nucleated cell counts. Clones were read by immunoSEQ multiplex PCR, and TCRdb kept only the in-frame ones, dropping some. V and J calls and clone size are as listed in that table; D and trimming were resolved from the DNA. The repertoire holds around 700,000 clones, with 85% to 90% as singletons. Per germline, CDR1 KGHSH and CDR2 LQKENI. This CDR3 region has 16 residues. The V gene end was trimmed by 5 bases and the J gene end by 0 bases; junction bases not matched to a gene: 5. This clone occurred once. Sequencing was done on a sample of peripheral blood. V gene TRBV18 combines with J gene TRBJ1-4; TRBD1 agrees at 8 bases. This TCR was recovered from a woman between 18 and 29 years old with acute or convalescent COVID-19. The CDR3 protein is CASSRQGIATNEKLFF. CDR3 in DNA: TGTGCCAGCTCAAGACAGGGGATTGCAACTAATGAAAAACTGTTTTTT.